This T cell receptor beta chain was obtained from a study of T cells in localized non-small cell lung cancer. Germline CDR1 and CDR2: MNHEY and SMNVEV (reference sequence). This CDR3 has 15 residues. With V trimmed by 5 bases and J by 3 bases, 4 bases remained unmatched. Profiling relied on immunoSEQ multiplex PCR, and the TCRdb table lists in-frame clones only, not all of them. This table holds about 14,000 clones, about four fifths found once. Specimen: peripheral blood, collected before any cancer treatment. This clonotype originated in a female donor over 55 with stage I squamous cell lung carcinoma. V gene TRBV27 combines with J gene TRBJ2-1, with TRBD1 matching 10 bases. As DNA, the CDR3 is TGTGCCAGCAGTACTGGGACAGGGGTCTACAATGAGCAGTTCTTC. Amino acid sequence: CASSTGTGVYNEQFF.